In its sample, the clone carrying this T cell receptor beta chain was seen a few times. Antigen: not known. The sample originates from a study of regulatory T cells in long-lasting Graves disease. Overall study context: Patients with persistent Graves' disease had over 5 years of antithyroid drugs and persistent TSH receptor antibodies. The study, taken as a whole, reports: Persistent Graves' patients showed less TCR diversity than newly diagnosed patients showed. TRBV28 was favored in persistent disease, as were TRBJ1-2 and TRBJ2-5.

In building TCR beta libraries, iRepertoire HTBI primers were used together with Arm-PCR of CDR3 regions. TCRdb re-analysed the multiplex PCR reads in MiXCR, keeping a single row per CDR3 protein. The profile covers roughly 450,000 distinct CDR3 sequences, with around 20% appearing a single time and approximately 28% taken by the ten largest. Germline V CDR1 and CDR2: SGHVS, FQNEAQ. The CDR3 has 17 amino acids. J lost 3 bases, V lost 3 bases, and 11 bases had no gene match. Documented time point: persistent/refractory GD, antithyroid drugs over 5 years with positive TRAb. PBMC RNA served as the TCR library source.

Here the sequenced sample was peripheral blood mononuclear cells (PBMCs), taken when the disease was refractory, from a patient treated with antithyroid drugs. The chain carries TRBV7-8 and TRBJ2-7; 10 nucleotides match TRBD1. This TCR came from a female donor with Graves disease. CDR3 protein: CASSFGQGEVVGYEQYF. In nucleotides, the CDR3 is TGTGCCAGCAGCTTCGGACAGGGGGAAGTGGTAGGCTACGAGCAGTACTTC. The variable domain in full, completed from reference TRBV7-8 and TRBJ2-7, reads GAGVSQSPRYKVAKRGQDVALRCDPISGHVSLFWYQQALGQGPEFLTYFQNEAQLDKSGLPSDRFFAERPEGSVSTLKIQRTQQEDSAVYLCASSFGQGEVVGYEQYFGPGTRLTVT.